This T cell receptor beta chain is drawn from a study of prognosis after radiotherapy for stage I lung cancer. Across the study: Development of distant metastases after radiotherapy was seen in several patients at a median of around 7 months, with no significant progression in roughly 16.

V lost 2 bases to trimming and J lost 7 bases; unmatched junction nucleotides: 7. The CDR3 totals 14 residues. Per the germline V gene, CDR1 is SNHLY and CDR2 is FYNNEI. Amplification of TCR beta CDR3 from genomic DNA used two-round multiplex PCR. Amplification in first-round PCR relied on primers specific to each TRBV and TRBJ gene. TCRdb independently ran MiXCR on the multiplex PCR reads; one entry per CDR3 protein. The table has tens of thousands of distinct CDR3 sequences, more than 25% seen once. General study findings and limits: Patients with metastases reportedly showed TRBV and TRBJ gene usage that differed from patients without metastases.

This clonotype was detected ten times or more. Its cognate antigen is unknown. The source is a donor over 45 with non-small cell lung cancer. The sample in question was PBMCs, obtained before or after stereotactic body radiation therapy (not recorded which). This chain uses TRBV2 with TRBJ1-2, with 7 nucleotides matching TRBD1. CDR3 in DNA: TGTGCCAGCAGTGAAAATGGGGCAGGGGGTGGCTACACCTTC. Protein sequence: CASSENGAGGGYTF.